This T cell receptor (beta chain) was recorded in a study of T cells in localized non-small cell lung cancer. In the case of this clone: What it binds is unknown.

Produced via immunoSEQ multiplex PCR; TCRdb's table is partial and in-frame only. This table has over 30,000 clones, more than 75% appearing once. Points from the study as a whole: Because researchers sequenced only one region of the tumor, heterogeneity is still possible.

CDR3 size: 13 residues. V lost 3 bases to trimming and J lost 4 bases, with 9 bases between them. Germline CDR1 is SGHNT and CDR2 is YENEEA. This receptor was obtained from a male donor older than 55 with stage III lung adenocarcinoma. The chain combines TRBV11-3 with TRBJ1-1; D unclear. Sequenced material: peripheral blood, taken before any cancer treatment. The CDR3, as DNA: TGTGCCAGCAGCTTCTTCATGGGCACTGAAGCTTTCTTT. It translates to CASSFFMGTEAFF.